These 9 T cell receptor beta chains were sequenced from one sample in a study of tumor-infiltrating lymphocytes in primary liver carcinoma. Total RNA (approximately 500 ng) served as template for TCR beta cDNA synthesis primed by a constant-region primer. Amplification in three nested multiplex PCR rounds with slightly modified ARM-PCR gave rise to TCR beta libraries. TRBV1-TRBV30 forward and Cbeta reverse primers drove the first two roughly 11-cycle rounds. TCRdb called the multiplex PCR reads again in MiXCR, with one record for every CDR3 protein. The sample includes 250,000 to 350,000 distinct CDR3 sequences, more than 55% of them seen just once. Blood RNA was derived from unsorted whole blood, and germline DNA was extracted too. Sequenced: peripheral blood. These receptors all stem from a woman in her 30s with primary liver carcinoma and hepatitis B virus infection.

As for this clonotype: A read error may explain this, as a much larger clone is one base away. Lacking the conserved final phenylalanine or tryptophan, this CDR3 likely reflects a read error. The chain joins TRBV6-5 to TRBJ1-6; 7 bases are a match to TRBD1. From germline, CDR1 is MNHEY and CDR2 SVGAGI. This CDR3 has 15 residues. The V and J ends lost 8 bases and 7 bases, in that order; junction bases with no gene match: 11. This CDR3 is CASCNRQGRNSPLHS. CDR3 DNA: TGTGCCAGCTGCAACAGACAGGGCAGGAATTCACCCCTCCACTCT.

The CDR3 loop is CASSQTPQPEKLFF. The CDR3 DNA reads as TGCGCCAGCAGCCAGACGCCCCAGCCAGAAAAACTGTTTTTT. This sequence joins TRBV4-1 and TRBJ1-4; no firm D call. V dropped 3 bases and J dropped 8 bases, with 13 bases sitting between them. The germline CDR1 and CDR2 sequences are MGHRA and YSYEKL. The CDR3 consists of 14 residues.

V gene TRBV4-1 combines with J gene TRBJ2-3, with TRBD2 matching over 7 bases. Trimming removed 1 base from V and 5 bases from J; junction bases left unmatched: 12. This CDR3 is 17 amino acids long. Germline V gene lookup returns CDR1 MGHRA and CDR2 YSYEKL. As DNA, the CDR3 is TGCGCCAGCAGCCAAGGGTTCGGACTAGTTGGCATAGATACGCAGTATTTT. As protein: CASSQGFGLVGIDTQYF.

As to this clonotype: One junction end disagrees with the germline gene, perhaps due to a read error. This rearrangement joins TRBV4-2 to TRBJ1-6; no reliable D call. CDR3 size: 18 residues. Looked up from germline, CDR1 is LGHNA and CDR2 is YNFKEQ. As DNA, the CDR3 is TGTGCCAGCAACCAAGATCAATACAAGACATACTATAATTCACCCCTCCACTTT. It yields the protein CASNQDQYKTYYNSPLHF.

About this clonotype itself: This sequence may be a read error, since a much larger clone differs from it by one base. V usage is TRBV12-3 or TRBV12-4 and J usage is TRBJ2-1; D gene unclear. Trimming left V 6 bases short and J 0 bases short, with 15 bases between. The CDR3 has 16 amino acids. The CDR3 nucleotides are TGTGCCAGCAGAATAGATTTGGGTTTCTCCTACAATGAGCAGTTCTTC. Amino acid sequence: CASRIDLGFSYNEQFF.

This chain joins TRBV12-3 or TRBV12-4 and TRBJ2-2, with D possibly TRBD2 on 5 matching bases. The CDR3 consists of 16 residues. V was trimmed by 10 bases and J by 0 bases, leaving 18 bases between them. CDR3 nucleotide sequence: TGTGCCATCCCGGGCTCGAGGGCCACGAACACCGGGGAGCTGTTTTTT. The encoded protein is CAIPGSRATNTGELFF.

At least ten counts were recorded for this clonotype. J is TRBJ2-1 and V is TRBV11-3; 14 bases are shared with TRBD2. The CDR3 is 15 amino acids. V dropped 5 bases and J dropped 6; count of bases not matched to a gene: 3. Germline CDR1 SGHNT, CDR2 YENEEA. For the CDR3, the DNA is TGTGCCAGCAGCCTGACTAGCGGGAGGGCCAATGAGCAGTTCTTC. Protein: CASSLTSGRANEQFF.

The V call is TRBV7-9, the J call TRBJ2-7; 10 nucleotides match TRBD1. The V gene's germline CDR1 is SEHNR and CDR2 FQNEAQ (reference sequence). The CDR3 has 15 residues. V was pared by 4 bases and J by 3 bases, with 6 bases of the junction left unmatched. CDR3 in DNA: TGTGCCAGCAGCTCGGACAGGGGGTTGATCTACGAGCAGTACTTC. Translated: CASSSDRGLIYEQYF.

The V call is TRBV2, the J call TRBJ1-5; 7 bases match TRBD1. CDR3 length equals 12 residues. The V gene's germline CDR1 is SNHLY and CDR2 FYNNEI. J gave up 6 bases and V 8 bases, and 4 bases lay outside the gene matches. The CDR3, as DNA: TGTGCCAGCGCCGGGACAGCTCAGCCCCAGCATTTT. This sequence encodes CASAGTAQPQHF.